The rows below give T cell receptor beta chains drawn from one sample of a study of cytomegalovirus exposure and HLA in healthy donors. Measured with immunoSEQ multiplex PCR; TCRdb has only the in-frame clones, and not every one. The table has roughly 160,000 clones, around 82% seen once; the top ten hold 0.35% to 0.4%. Sequencing was performed on PBMCs. The receptors here all came from a boy aged 2 to 9 in good health and CMV-seronegative. Each CDR3 is given with its conserved first and last residue. D genes are given only for firm matches. Some rows mark clone size as missing; the rest say once, few, many or name a class of expanded clone.

J gene | V gene | CDR3 length | clone size | D gene | CDR3 protein | CDR3 DNA
TRBJ2-7 | TRBV10-3 | 12 | NA | TRBD1 | CAATGGLYEQYF | TGTGCCGCGACAGGGGGCCTCTACGAGCAGTACTTC
TRBJ2-6 | TRBV10-3 | 15 | NA | NA | CAISTVGAGANVLTF | TGTGCCATCAGTACTGTGGGCGCTGGGGCCAACGTCCTGACTTTC
TRBJ2-7 | TRBV28 | 14 | NA | TRBD1 | CASSPPGQTYEQYF | TGTGCCAGCAGTCCTCCGGGACAGACCTACGAGCAGTACTTC
TRBJ1-2 | TRBV28 | 15 | NA | TRBD1 | CASSRGGQGNYGYTF | TGTGCCAGCAGCCGGGGGGGACAGGGGAACTATGGCTACACCTTC
TRBJ1-3 | TRBV2 | 14 | NA | NA | CASRPDSTGNTIYF | TGTGCCAGTAGACCGGACAGTACTGGAAACACCATATATTTT
TRBJ1-3 | TRBV30 | 15 | NA | NA | CAWSRDACRGNTIYF | TGTGCCTGGAGTCGAGATGCTTGCCGAGGAAACACCATATATTTT
TRBJ2-5 | TRBV7-9 | 13 | NA | TRBD2 | CASSFGGSETQYF | TGTGCCAGCAGCTTCGGGGGGTCGGAGACCCAGTACTTC
TRBJ1-4 | TRBV10-2 | 15 | NA | NA | CASSETGATNEKLFF | TGCGCCAGCAGTGAGACAGGCGCAACTAATGAAAAACTGTTTTTT
TRBJ1-2 | TRBV10-1 | 14 | NA | NA | CASSESGQPYGYTF | TGCGCCAGCAGTGAGTCGGGGCAGCCCTATGGCTACACCTTC
TRBJ2-5 | TRBV29-1 | 14 | NA | NA | CSVGVAETKETQYF | TGCAGCGTTGGGGTAGCGGAAACCAAAGAGACCCAGTACTTC
TRBJ2-1 | TRBV5-1 | 15 | NA | TRBD2 | CASRFAAGGDGEQFF | TGCGCCAGCAGGTTCGCAGCGGGAGGGGATGGTGAGCAGTTCTTC
TRBJ1-2 | TRBV6-1 | 15 | NA | NA | CASSERSGANYGYTF | TGTGCCAGCAGTGAGAGGTCAGGGGCTAACTATGGCTACACCTTC
TRBJ2-3 | TRBV13 | 14 | NA | NA | CASSRGHTGDTQYF | TGTGCCAGCAGCCGGGGACACACTGGAGATACGCAGTATTTT
TRBJ2-5 | TRBV10-3 | 14 | NA | NA | CAISGGGDKGAQYF | TGTGCCATCAGTGGGGGTGGGGATAAAGGGGCCCAGTACTTC
TRBJ2-1 | TRBV5-6 | 17 | NA | NA | CASSPIGGSIPYNEQFF | TGTGCCAGCAGCCCAATAGGGGGATCCATCCCCTACAATGAGCAGTTCTTC
TRBJ1-2 | TRBV7-9 | 14 | NA | TRBD1 | CASSLFPRGQDITF | TGTGCCAGCAGCTTATTTCCCCGCGGACAGGATATTACCTTC
TRBJ2-1 | TRBV5-4 | 16 | NA | TRBD2 | CASSLVNAGGYNEQFF | TGTGCCAGCAGCTTGGTAAATGCGGGAGGGTACAATGAGCAGTTCTTC
TRBJ2-5 | TRBV7-6 | 18 | NA | TRBD1 | CASSLWTGGTNEGETQYF | TGTGCCAGCAGCTTGTGGACAGGGGGAACCAATGAAGGAGAGACCCAGTACTTC
TRBJ2-4 | TRBV4-2 | 15 | NA | TRBD2 | CASSQETGRGTIQYF | TGTGCCAGCAGCCAAGAAACGGGGCGGGGGACGATTCAGTACTTC
TRBJ2-1 | TRBV5-6 | 11 | NA | NA | CASSLFNEQFF | TGTGCCAGCAGCCTTTTCAATGAGCAGTTCTTC
TRBJ2-6 | TRBV10-1 | 15 | NA | NA | CASSRDKSGANVLTF | TGCGCCAGCAGCCGAGACAAGTCTGGGGCCAACGTCCTGACTTTC
TRBJ1-2 | TRBV27 | 16 | NA | TRBD1 | CASSFRPGQEFYGYTF | TGTGCCAGCAGTTTCCGTCCGGGACAGGAATTTTATGGCTACACCTTC
TRBJ1-1 | TRBV5-4 | 16 | NA | NA | CASSLMGTGPNTEAFF | TGTGCCAGCAGCTTGATGGGAACAGGGCCGAACACTGAAGCTTTCTTT
TRBJ2-3 | TRBV6-4 | 15 | few | TRBD2 | CASSVIAGGTDTQYF | TGTGCCAGCAGTGTAATAGCGGGAGGCACAGATACGCAGTATTTT
TRBJ2-2 | TRBV5-1 | 16 | NA | NA | CASSLSGLTNTGELFF | TGCGCCAGCAGCTTATCTGGCCTTACGAACACCGGGGAGCTGTTTTTT
TRBJ1-1 | TRBV6-1 | 16 | NA | NA | CASSELRQGGKSYGFF | TGTGCCAGCAGTGAACTAAGGCAGGGAGGTAAAAGTTACGGTTTCTTT
TRBJ1-4 | TRBV10-2 | 14 | NA | NA | CASTNRGGYEKLFF | TGCGCCAGCACCAACCGGGGGGGGTACGAAAAACTGTTTTTT
TRBJ2-2 | TRBV6-5 | 15 | NA | TRBD1 | CASSYPTGGNGELFF | TGTGCCAGCAGTTACCCGACAGGGGGGAACGGGGAGCTGTTTTTT
TRBJ1-2 | TRBV5-6 | 14 | NA | NA | CASSLWGRGGGYTF | TGTGCCAGCAGCTTGTGGGGGCGCGGGGGCGGCTACACCTTC
TRBJ1-1 | TRBV6-5 | 14 | NA | NA | CASSLTLENTEAFF | TGTGCCAGCAGTTTGACACTGGAGAACACTGAAGCTTTCTTT
TRBJ2-2 | TRBV5-1 | 16 | NA | TRBD2 | CASSSELAVNTGELFF | TGCGCCAGCAGCTCTGAACTAGCGGTGAACACCGGGGAGCTGTTTTTT
TRBJ2-7 | TRBV7-9 | 13 | NA | NA | CASSLIPSYEQYF | TGTGCCAGCAGCTTAATTCCGTCCTACGAGCAGTACTTC
TRBJ1-4 | TRBV19 | 15 | NA | NA | CASSFKQLTNEKLFF | TGTGCCAGTAGTTTTAAACAGCTAACTAATGAAAAACTGTTTTTT
TRBJ1-5 | TRBV10-3 | 16 | NA | NA | CAISVLPSSRTSGQHF | TGTGCCATCAGCGTCCTCCCATCGAGCAGGACTTCTGGCCAGCATTTT
TRBJ2-3 | TRBV5-1 | 16 | NA | NA | CASSLTAVLSTDTQYF | TGCGCCAGCAGCTTGACAGCGGTTCTTAGCACAGATACGCAGTATTTT
TRBJ1-2 | TRBV10-2 | 15 | NA | TRBD1 | CASSESQGANYGYTF | TGCGCCAGCAGTGAGTCACAGGGGGCGAACTATGGCTACACCTTC
TRBJ2-1 | TRBV5-4 | 17 | few | TRBD2 | CASSYGVTSGTYNEQFF | TGTGCCAGCAGTTATGGGGTTACTAGCGGAACCTACAATGAGCAGTTCTTC
TRBJ1-5 | TRBV5-5 | 14 | NA | NA | CASSFFLRNQPQHF | TGTGCCAGCAGCTTTTTCCTACGCAATCAGCCCCAGCATTTT
TRBJ1-3 | TRBV18 | 14 | NA | NA | CASSAGTAGNTIYF | TGTGCCAGCTCAGCGGGGACTGCTGGAAACACCATATATTTT
TRBJ2-1 | TRBV4-1 | 14 | NA | NA | CASSQQGTYNEQFF | TGCGCCAGCAGCCAACAGGGAACCTACAATGAGCAGTTCTTC
TRBJ2-1 | TRBV7-9 | 12 | NA | NA | CASSLDGNEQFF | TGTGCCAGCAGCTTAGACGGCAATGAGCAGTTCTTC
TRBJ2-1 | TRBV4-1 | 17 | NA | TRBD2 | CASSQSLSGRSYNEQFF | TGCGCCAGCAGCCAATCCCTTAGCGGGAGGTCCTACAATGAGCAGTTCTTC
TRBJ2-2 | TRBV7-6 | 15 | NA | TRBD1 | CASSSGTGGTGELFF | TGTGCCAGCAGCTCCGGGACAGGGGGCACCGGGGAGCTGTTTTTT